The clone carrying this T cell receptor (beta chain) came up a few times. Here immunoSEQ multiplex PCR was the method, and the copy in TCRdb shows in-frame clones only, minus some. The sample has around 230,000 clones, around 89% seen once; the top ten hold roughly 2.8%. This specimen belongs to a study of blood T cell repertoires in COVID-19. The CDR3 is 15 residues long. CDR1 and CDR2 (germline): KGHSY, FQNENV. V shed 0 bases and J shed 5 bases, with 11 bases lying between them. Participants had their cohort set by participant-reported clinical history. The sequence came from a woman between 25 and 40 years old who had recovered from COVID-19. This chain connects TRBV16 to TRBJ1-5; D is possibly TRBD1 (5 bases). The sample taken for sequencing was PBMCs or T cells enriched from blood (not recorded which). For the CDR3, the DNA is TGTGCCAGCAGCCAATCCGGGACGGGAGATCAGCCCCAGCATTTT. It yields the protein CASSQSGTGDQPQHF. Looking up the rest from reference TRBV16 and TRBJ1-5 gives the full variable domain: GEEVAQTPKHLVRGEGQKAKLYCAPIKGHSYVFWYQQVLKNEFKFLISFQNENVFDETGMPKERFSAKCLPNSPCSLEIQATKLEDSAVYFCASSQSGTGDQPQHFGDGTRLSIL.